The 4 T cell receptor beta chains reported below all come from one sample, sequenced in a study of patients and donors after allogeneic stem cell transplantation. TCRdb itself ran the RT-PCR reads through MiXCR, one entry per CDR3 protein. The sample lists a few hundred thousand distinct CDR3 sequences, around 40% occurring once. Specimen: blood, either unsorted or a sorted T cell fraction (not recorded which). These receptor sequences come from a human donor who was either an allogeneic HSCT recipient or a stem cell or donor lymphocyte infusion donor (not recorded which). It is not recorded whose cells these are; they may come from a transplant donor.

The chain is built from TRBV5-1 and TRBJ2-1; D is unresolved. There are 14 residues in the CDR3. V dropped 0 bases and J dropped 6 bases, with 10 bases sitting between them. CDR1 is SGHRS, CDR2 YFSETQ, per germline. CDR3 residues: CASSLEGASNEQFF. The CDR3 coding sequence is TGCGCCAGCAGCTTGGAAGGCGCCTCCAATGAGCAGTTCTTC.

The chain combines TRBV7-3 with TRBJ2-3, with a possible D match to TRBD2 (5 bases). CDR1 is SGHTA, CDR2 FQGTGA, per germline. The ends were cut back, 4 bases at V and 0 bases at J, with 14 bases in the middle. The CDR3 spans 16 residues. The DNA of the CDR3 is TGTGCCAGCAGCTCCCCGGAGAGGGCTAGCACAGATACGCAGTATTTT. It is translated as CASSSPERASTDTQYF. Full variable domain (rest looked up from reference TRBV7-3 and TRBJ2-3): GAGVSQTPSNKVTEKGKYVELRCDPISGHTALYWYRQSLGQGPEFLIYFQGTGAADDSGLPNDRFFAVRPEGSVSTLKIQRTERGDSAVYLCASSSPERASTDTQYFGPGTRLTVL.

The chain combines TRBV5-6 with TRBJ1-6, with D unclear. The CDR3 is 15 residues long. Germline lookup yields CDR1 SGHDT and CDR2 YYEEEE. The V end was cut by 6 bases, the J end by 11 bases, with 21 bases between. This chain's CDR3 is CASNKGLLLQTPLHF. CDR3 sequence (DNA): TGTGCCAGCAACAAAGGACTTTTACTTCAGACACCCCTCCACTTT.

Here the CDR3 DNA reads TGTGCCAGCAGTTACTCGTCAGGGAGGGGGTATGAGCAGTTCTTC. It yields the protein CASSYSSGRGYEQFF. V gene TRBV6-5 combines with J gene TRBJ2-1, with D maybe TRBD2 (7 bases). The V gene's germline CDR1 is MNHEY and CDR2 SVGAGI. V was cut by 0 bases and J by 8 bases, with 14 bases left in between. The CDR3 spans 15 residues.